This T cell receptor (beta chain) was captured in a study of T cell clonotyping in hematopoietic cell transplantation. Using immunoSEQ multiplex PCR, the repertoire was profiled, and TCRdb retains in-frame clones only, with some absent. The sample has about 41,000 clones, roughly 85% seen once. CDR1 is SQVTM and CDR2 is ANQGSEA in the germline V gene. This CDR3 region has 15 residues. After removal of 1 base from V and 10 bases from J, the junction contained 13 bases not matched to a gene. The time point here: recipient sample about 28 days before transplant, after cytoreduction. The specimen comprised peripheral blood mononuclear cells, sampled before stem cell transplant. The sequence came from a man between 60 and 70 years old with acute myeloid leukemia. Some clones in this sample may be carry-over from other donors' samples. This chain links TRBV29-1 with TRBJ2-1; 7 positions match TRBD2. DNA of the CDR3: TGCAGCGTTGAAGTTCCGGGACCCACGCGGGGGGAGCAGTTCTTC. Translated, it gives CSVEVPGPTRGEQFF.